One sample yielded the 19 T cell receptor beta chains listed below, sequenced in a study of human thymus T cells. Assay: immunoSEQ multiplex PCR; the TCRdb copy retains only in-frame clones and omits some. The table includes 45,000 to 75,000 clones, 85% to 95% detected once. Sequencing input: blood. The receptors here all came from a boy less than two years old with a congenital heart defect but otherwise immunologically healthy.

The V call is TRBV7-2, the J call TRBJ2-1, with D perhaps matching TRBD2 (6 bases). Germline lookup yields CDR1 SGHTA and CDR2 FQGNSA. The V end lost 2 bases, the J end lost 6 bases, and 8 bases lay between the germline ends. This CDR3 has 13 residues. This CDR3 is CASSLLASNEQFF. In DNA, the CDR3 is TGTGCCAGCAGCTTACTAGCGTCCAATGAGCAGTTCTTC.

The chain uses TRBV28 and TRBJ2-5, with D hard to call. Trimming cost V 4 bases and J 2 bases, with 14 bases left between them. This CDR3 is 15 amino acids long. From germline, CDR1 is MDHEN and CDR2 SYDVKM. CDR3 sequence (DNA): TGTGCCAGCAGTTCTTTAGGGCAGGAGCAAGAGACCCAGTACTTC. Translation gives CASSSLGQEQETQYF.

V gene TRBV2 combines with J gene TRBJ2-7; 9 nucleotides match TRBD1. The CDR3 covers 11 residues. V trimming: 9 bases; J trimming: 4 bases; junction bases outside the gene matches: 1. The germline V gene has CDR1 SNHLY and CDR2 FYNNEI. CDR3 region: CARGTGYEQYF. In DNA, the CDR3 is TGTGCCAGAGGGACAGGGTACGAGCAGTACTTC.

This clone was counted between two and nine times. For the CDR3, the DNA is TGTGCCAGCAGCTTAGTCCTTGGGCCAGAGTACCTCCACTTT. This translates into CASSLVLGPEYLHF. The chain links TRBV7-2 to TRBJ1-6, with D unclear. The CDR3 length is 14 residues. The germline V and J ends were trimmed by 1 base and 15 bases, with 16 bases remaining between them. CDR1 and CDR2 from the germline V gene are SGHTA and FQGNSA. Based on the CDR3 plus reference TRBV7-2 and TRBJ1-6, the full variable domain is GAGVSQSPSNKVTEKGKDVELRCDPISGHTALYWYRQSLGQGLEFLIYFQGNSAPDKSGLPSDRFSAERTGGSVSTLTIQRTQQEDSAVYLCASSLVLGPEYLHFGNGTRLTVT.

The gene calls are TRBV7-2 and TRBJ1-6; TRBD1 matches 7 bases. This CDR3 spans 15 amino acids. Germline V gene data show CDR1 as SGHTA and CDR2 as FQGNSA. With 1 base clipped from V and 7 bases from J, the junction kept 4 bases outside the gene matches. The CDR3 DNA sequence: TGTGCCAGCAGCTTAGTCCGGGACAGAAATTCACCCCTCCACTTT. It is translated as CASSLVRDRNSPLHF.

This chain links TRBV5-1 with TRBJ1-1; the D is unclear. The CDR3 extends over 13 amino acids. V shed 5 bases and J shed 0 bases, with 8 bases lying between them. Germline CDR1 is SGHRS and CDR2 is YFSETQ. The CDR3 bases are TGCGCCAGCAGTAGTGGATTGAACACTGAAGCTTTCTTT. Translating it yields CASSSGLNTEAFF.

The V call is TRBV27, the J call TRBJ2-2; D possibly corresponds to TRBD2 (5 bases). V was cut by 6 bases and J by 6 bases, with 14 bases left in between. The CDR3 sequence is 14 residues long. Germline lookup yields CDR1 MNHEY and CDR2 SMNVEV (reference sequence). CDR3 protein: CASSATRIAGELFF. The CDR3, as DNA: TGTGCCAGCAGCGCCACTAGGATCGCCGGGGAGCTGTTTTTT.

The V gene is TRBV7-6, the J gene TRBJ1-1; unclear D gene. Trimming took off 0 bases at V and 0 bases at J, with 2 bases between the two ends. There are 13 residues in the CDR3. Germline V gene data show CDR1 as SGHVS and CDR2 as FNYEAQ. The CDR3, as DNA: TGTGCCAGCAGCTTAGCCATGAACACTGAAGCTTTCTTT. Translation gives CASSLAMNTEAFF.

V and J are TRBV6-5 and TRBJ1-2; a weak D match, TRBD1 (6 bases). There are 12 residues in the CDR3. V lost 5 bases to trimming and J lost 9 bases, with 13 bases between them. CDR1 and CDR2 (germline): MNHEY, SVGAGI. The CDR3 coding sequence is TGTGCCAGCAGTCCCGGACAGTGGCGCTACACCTTC. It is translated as CASSPGQWRYTF.

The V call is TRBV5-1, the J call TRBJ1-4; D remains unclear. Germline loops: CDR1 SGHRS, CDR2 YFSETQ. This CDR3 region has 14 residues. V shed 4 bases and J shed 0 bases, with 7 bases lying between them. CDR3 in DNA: TGCGCCAGCAGCACGGTCCCAACTAATGAAAAACTGTTTTTT. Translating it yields CASSTVPTNEKLFF.

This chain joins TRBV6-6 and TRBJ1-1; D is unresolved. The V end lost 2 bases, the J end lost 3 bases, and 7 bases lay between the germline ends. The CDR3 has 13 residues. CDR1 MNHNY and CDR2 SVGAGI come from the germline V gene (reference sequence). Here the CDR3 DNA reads TGTGCCAGCAGTTACCTCAGATACACTGAAGCTTTCTTT. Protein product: CASSYLRYTEAFF.

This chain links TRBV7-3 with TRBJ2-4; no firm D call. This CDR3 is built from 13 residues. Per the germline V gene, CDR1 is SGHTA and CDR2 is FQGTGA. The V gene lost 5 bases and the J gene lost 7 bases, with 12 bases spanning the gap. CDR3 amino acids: CASSDPKANIQYF. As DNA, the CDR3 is TGTGCCAGCAGCGACCCCAAAGCGAACATTCAGTACTTC.

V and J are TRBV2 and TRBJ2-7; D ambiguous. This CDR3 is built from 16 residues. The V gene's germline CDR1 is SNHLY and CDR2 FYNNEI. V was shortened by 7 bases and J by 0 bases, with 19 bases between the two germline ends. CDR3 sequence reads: CASIPPVGPGSYEQYF. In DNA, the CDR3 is TGTGCCAGCATCCCACCTGTAGGACCTGGCTCCTACGAGCAGTACTTC.

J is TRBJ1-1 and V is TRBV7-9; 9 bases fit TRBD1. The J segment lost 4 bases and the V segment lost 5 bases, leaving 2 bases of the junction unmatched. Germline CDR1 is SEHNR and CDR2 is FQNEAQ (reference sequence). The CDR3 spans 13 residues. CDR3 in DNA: TGTGCCAGCAGCCCACAGGGGGCCACTGAAGCTTTCTTT. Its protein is CASSPQGATEAFF.

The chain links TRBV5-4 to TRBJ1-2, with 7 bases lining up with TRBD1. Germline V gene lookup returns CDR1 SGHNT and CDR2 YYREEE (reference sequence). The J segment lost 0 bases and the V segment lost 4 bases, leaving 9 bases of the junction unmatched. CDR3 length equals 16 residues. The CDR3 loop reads CASSPNRGPANYGYTF. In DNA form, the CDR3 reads TGTGCCAGCAGCCCCAACAGGGGCCCAGCTAACTATGGCTACACCTTC. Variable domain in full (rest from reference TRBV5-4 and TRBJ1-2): ETGVTQSPTHLIKTRGQQVTLRCSSQSGHNTVSWYQQALGQGPQFIFQYYREEENGRGNFPPRFSGLQFPNYSSELNVNALELDDSALYLCASSPNRGPANYGYTFGSGTRLTVV.

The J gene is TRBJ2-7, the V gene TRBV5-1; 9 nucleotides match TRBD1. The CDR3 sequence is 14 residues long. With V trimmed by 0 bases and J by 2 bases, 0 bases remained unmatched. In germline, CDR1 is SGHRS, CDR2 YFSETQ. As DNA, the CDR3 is TGCGCCAGCAGCTTGGGACAGGGGGCCTACGAGCAGTACTTC. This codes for CASSLGQGAYEQYF.

The CDR3 here is CASSPLWFSETQYF. The CDR3 nucleotides are TGTGCCAGCAGCCCACTATGGTTTTCAGAGACCCAGTACTTC. The V call is TRBV6-5, the J call TRBJ2-5, with unresolved D. The CDR3 consists of 14 residues. Germline V gives CDR1 MNHEY, CDR2 SVGAGI. Trimming removed 6 bases from V and 4 bases from J, with 15 bases in between.

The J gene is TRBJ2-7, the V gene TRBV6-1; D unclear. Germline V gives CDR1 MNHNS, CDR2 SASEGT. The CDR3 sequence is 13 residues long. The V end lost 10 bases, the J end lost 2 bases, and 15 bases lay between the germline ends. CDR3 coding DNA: TGTGCCACCGGAGACCCGGCAGCCTACGAGCAGTACTTC. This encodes CATGDPAAYEQYF.

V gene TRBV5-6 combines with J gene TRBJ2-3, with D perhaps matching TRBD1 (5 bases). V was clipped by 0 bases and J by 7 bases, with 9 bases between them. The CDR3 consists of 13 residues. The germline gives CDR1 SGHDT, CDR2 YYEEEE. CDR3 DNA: TGTGCCAGCAGCTTGGGGACACCGCATACGCAGTATTTT. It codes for CASSLGTPHTQYF.